The 25 T cell receptor beta chains below all came from one sample that was sequenced in a study of glioma-infiltrating T cells after dendritic cell vaccination. Profiled with immunoSEQ multiplex PCR; TCRdb holds only in-frame clones, not every one. The sample contains about 38,000 clones, around four fifths of which appear only once. The source material was blood, sampled before dendritic cell vaccination. The receptors shown here come from a human donor with glioblastoma.

The chain employs TRBV19 and TRBJ2-3, with D possibly matching TRBD1 (5 bases). This CDR3 has 13 residues. Looked up from germline, CDR1 is LNHDA and CDR2 is SQIVND (reference sequence). Trimming pared 10 bases from V and 2 bases from J, leaving 13 bases between. DNA for the CDR3: TGTGCCACAGAAGGGGTCGTCACAGATACGCAGTATTTT. Translating it yields CATEGVVTDTQYF.

Written as DNA, the CDR3 is TGTGCCAGCAGTACCGAGGGGGCTAGCAATCAGCCCCAGCATTTT. This gives the protein CASSTEGASNQPQHF. The rearrangement joins TRBV2 to TRBJ1-5; 7 bases are a match to TRBD1. The CDR3 is 15 amino acids. V dropped 5 bases and J dropped 0; count of bases not matched to a gene: 4. Germline CDR1 reads SNHLY; CDR2 reads FYNNEI. The full variable domain, with the rest looked up from reference TRBV2 and TRBJ1-5, is EPEVTQTPSHQVTQMGQEVILRCVPISNHLYFYWYRQILGQKVEFLVSFYNNEISEKSEIFDDQFSVERPDGSNFTLKIRSTKLEDSAMYFCASSTEGASNQPQHFGDGTRLSIL.

V usage is TRBV7-9 and J usage is TRBJ2-4, with TRBD1 matching over 8 bases. Germline V gene lookup returns CDR1 SEHNR and CDR2 FQNEAQ (reference sequence). The length of the CDR3 is 15 residues. The junction had 8 bases not matched to a gene; V was cut back by 4 bases and J by 6 bases. CDR3 DNA: TGTGCCAGCAGCTACACAGGGGGGATCGTAAACATTCAGTACTTC. It specifies CASSYTGGIVNIQYF.

The rearrangement uses TRBV2 and TRBJ1-5; D perhaps matches TRBD1 (6 bases). This CDR3 contains 16 residues. Germline lookup yields CDR1 SNHLY and CDR2 FYNNEI. With 6 bases removed from V and 4 bases from J, the gap between germline ends came to 19 bases. The CDR3 is CASSNSQGGGNQPQHF. As DNA, the CDR3 is TGTGCCAGCAGCAATTCACAGGGAGGGGGTAATCAGCCCCAGCATTTT.

V is TRBV11-3 and J is TRBJ1-1, with D unresolved. Germline values: CDR1 SGHNT, CDR2 YENEEA. The germline V and J ends were trimmed by 1 base and 6 bases, with 9 bases remaining between them. This CDR3 spans 13 amino acids. This chain's CDR3 is CASSLGQVAEAFF. DNA for the CDR3: TGTGCCAGCAGCTTAGGGCAGGTTGCTGAAGCTTTCTTT.

The chain is built from TRBV7-9 and TRBJ1-4; 7 bases map to TRBD1. The CDR3 has 16 residues. Germline V gene sequence: CDR1 SEHNR, CDR2 FQNEAQ (reference sequence). V dropped 5 bases and J dropped 7; count of bases not matched to a gene: 13. The CDR3: CASSPLTRGLGEKLFF. The CDR3 region has the DNA TGTGCCAGCAGCCCACTCACAAGGGGGCTCGGTGAAAAACTGTTTTTT.

V is TRBV30 and J is TRBJ2-3, with 8 bases fitting TRBD1. This CDR3 contains 14 residues. V shed 0 bases, J shed 11 bases, and the junction held 10 bases outside the gene matches. Per the germline V gene, CDR1 is GTSNPN and CDR2 is SVGIG (reference sequence). CDR3 DNA: TGTGCCTGGAGTGTCCATAATCAGGGGGCTCTGCAGTATTTT. Its translation is CAWSVHNQGALQYF.

The DNA for the CDR3 is TGTGCCAGCAGCTTAGGTAGCGGTCTGATCTCCTACAATGAGCAGTTCTTC. Protein product: CASSLGSGLISYNEQFF. The chain combines TRBV7-9 with TRBJ2-1; a weak D match, TRBD2 (6 bases). In germline, CDR1 is SEHNR, CDR2 FQNEAQ (reference sequence). This CDR3 has 17 amino acids. The germline V and J ends were trimmed by 1 base and 0 bases, with 13 bases remaining between them.

CDR3 coding DNA: TGTGCCAGCAGCCCCAGGACTAGCAGGGAAGCAGATACGCAGTATTTT. The encoded protein is CASSPRTSREADTQYF. The gene calls are TRBV9 and TRBJ2-3, with 8 bases that match TRBD2. J lost 4 bases, V lost 4 bases, and 11 bases had no gene match. CDR1 is SGDLS, CDR2 YYNGEE, per germline. This CDR3 contains 16 residues.

The rearrangement links TRBV4-1 to TRBJ2-7; tentatively, D is TRBD2 (6 bases). V was clipped by 4 bases and J by 2 bases, with 9 bases between them. Germline CDR1 reads MGHRA; CDR2 reads YSYEKL. The CDR3 runs 13 residues. CDR3 region: CASSRGGAYEQYF. As DNA, the CDR3 is TGCGCCAGCAGCCGCGGAGGGGCCTACGAGCAGTACTTC.

The V and J genes are TRBV6-5 and TRBJ2-7; D is perhaps TRBD1 (6 bases). Trimming pared 5 bases from V and 3 bases from J, leaving 11 bases between. This CDR3 has 13 amino acids. CDR1 and CDR2 from the germline V gene are MNHEY and SVGAGI. The CDR3 here is CASSPGVLYEQYF. CDR3 coding DNA: TGTGCCAGCAGTCCAGGGGTTCTCTACGAGCAGTACTTC.

The chain is built from TRBV5-1 and TRBJ2-5; maybe TRBD1 (6 bases). Germline V gives CDR1 SGHRS, CDR2 YFSETQ. The CDR3 has 15 residues. V shed 4 bases and J shed 4 bases, with 17 bases lying between them. CDR3 sequence (DNA): TGCGCCAGCAGCACTCGGCAGGGGCCGGGAGAGACCCAGTACTTC. It yields the protein CASSTRQGPGETQYF.

The genes are TRBV7-6 and TRBJ1-6; 11 bases map to TRBD1. After removal of 5 bases from V and 9 bases from J, the junction contained 6 bases not matched to a gene. The CDR3 spans 15 residues. Germline-derived CDR1 and CDR2 are SGHVS and FNYEAQ. CDR3 bases: TGTGCCAGCAGCCCAAGGACAGGGGGCGGTTCACCCCTCCACTTT. Encoded protein: CASSPRTGGGSPLHF.

The chain uses TRBV19 and TRBJ1-1; possibly TRBD1 for D (6 bases). The CDR3 spans 11 residues. Trimming cost V 3 bases and J 7 bases, with 6 bases left between them. The germline V gene has CDR1 LNHDA and CDR2 SQIVND (reference sequence). The CDR3 loop is CASSMDSEAFF. The CDR3 DNA sequence: TGTGCCAGTAGTATGGACAGTGAAGCTTTCTTT.

The chain couples TRBV19 to TRBJ1-1, with D unclear. The CDR3 length is 14 residues. Germline lookup yields CDR1 LNHDA and CDR2 SQIVND (reference sequence). Trimming took off 3 bases at V and 3 bases at J, with 11 bases between the two ends. This CDR3 reads CASSIWHGDTEAFF. DNA of the CDR3: TGTGCCAGTAGTATCTGGCATGGAGACACTGAAGCTTTCTTT.

This chain joins TRBV28 and TRBJ2-5, with 12 bases identical to TRBD2. The CDR3 extends over 15 amino acids. The germline gives CDR1 MDHEN, CDR2 SYDVKM. J lost 5 bases, V lost 5 bases, and 6 bases had no gene match. The CDR3 loop is CASSPSGGAGETQYF. DNA of the CDR3: TGTGCCAGCAGTCCTAGCGGGGGGGCCGGGGAGACCCAGTACTTC.

This chain uses TRBV6-1 with TRBJ2-7; possible D gene TRBD2, 6 bases. The CDR3 length is 14 residues. Germline lookup yields CDR1 MNHNS and CDR2 SASEGT. V lost 3 bases and J 4 bases, leaving 13 bases between the germline ends. The CDR3 DNA follows: TGTGCCAGCAGTGATTTGGGACTTTTGTACGAGCAGTACTTC. The encoded protein is CASSDLGLLYEQYF.

This sequence joins TRBV4-1 and TRBJ2-7; 11 nucleotides match TRBD1. This CDR3 comprises 15 residues. Looked up from germline, CDR1 is MGHRA and CDR2 is YSYEKL. Trimming cost V 6 bases and J 0 bases; bases outside gene matches: 4. The CDR3 loop is CASRYGTGGSYEQYF. The CDR3 DNA reads TGCGCCAGCAGGTACGGGACAGGGGGCTCCTACGAGCAGTACTTC.

CDR3 region: CATSRVSVSGANVLTF. The CDR3 DNA reads TGTGCCACCAGCAGAGTAAGCGTCTCTGGGGCCAACGTCCTGACTTTC. The chain carries TRBV15 and TRBJ2-6; D ambiguous. The germline V gene encodes CDR1 LNHNV and CDR2 YYDKDF (reference sequence). V dropped 1 base and J dropped 0 bases, with 7 bases sitting between them. The CDR3 has 16 amino acids.

The CDR3 loop is CASSLEVGGETQYF. CDR3 sequence (DNA): TGTGCCAGCAGCTTGGAGGTGGGGGGAGAGACCCAGTACTTC. The gene calls are TRBV5-4 and TRBJ2-5; tentatively, D is TRBD2 (6 bases). CDR3 length: 14 amino acids. The V and J ends lost 0 bases and 4 bases respectively, with 10 bases between them. Germline values: CDR1 SGHNT, CDR2 YYREEE (reference sequence).

The chain carries TRBV10-2 and TRBJ1-2, with 8 nucleotides matching TRBD1. Germline V gene sequence: CDR1 WSHSY, CDR2 SAAADI. This CDR3 spans 16 amino acids. Trimming cost V 7 bases and J 3 bases; bases outside gene matches: 13. The CDR3 DNA is TGCGCCAGCACCCGGGACAGGTACTCCCTGGACTATGGCTACACCTTC. Its translation is CASTRDRYSLDYGYTF.

This chain uses TRBV5-5 with TRBJ1-2; a weak D match, TRBD1 (5 bases). CDR3 length equals 16 residues. Germline CDR1 is SGHKS and CDR2 is YYEKEE (reference sequence). The germline V and J ends were trimmed by 2 bases and 6 bases, with 20 bases remaining between them. The chain's CDR3 is CASSFSGRTLNDGYTF. The DNA of the CDR3 is TGTGCCAGCAGCTTTTCTGGTCGGACACTCAATGATGGCTACACCTTC.

The chain employs TRBV6-5 and TRBJ1-1, with D perhaps matching TRBD1 (6 bases). Germline V gene sequence: CDR1 MNHEY, CDR2 SVGAGI. This CDR3 has 14 residues. Trimming pared 6 bases from V and 4 bases from J, leaving 15 bases between. The CDR3 bases are TGTGCCAGCAGCGAAGAACAGGGTTTCACTGAAGCTTTCTTT. It specifies CASSEEQGFTEAFF.

The genes are TRBV10-3 and TRBJ1-2, with 7 positions matching TRBD1. CDR1 is ENHRY and CDR2 is SYGVKD in the germline V gene. The V segment lost 10 bases and the J segment 7 bases; nucleotides outside the gene matches: 3. The CDR3 has 10 residues. This CDR3 reads CATAGGGYTF. CDR3 in DNA: TGTGCCACCGCAGGGGGTGGCTACACCTTC.

The chain is built from TRBV7-3 and TRBJ1-6; 7 bases are a match to TRBD1. CDR3 size: 15 residues. Trimming removed 1 base from V and 11 bases from J; junction bases left unmatched: 8. CDR1 is SGHTA and CDR2 is FQGTGA in the germline V gene. In DNA form, the CDR3 reads TGTGCCAGCAGCTTAAATGGCCCCCAGGGGGCACCCCTCCACTTT. This codes for CASSLNGPQGAPLHF.